This T cell receptor beta chain was captured by sequencing in a study of blood T cells in healthy people across ages. This clonotype turned up a few times. A sample-barcoded 5' primer and a J-beta primer mix were used in a second PCR of roughly 7 to 11 cycles. Each CDR3 protein gets one entry after TCRdb re-called the 5' RACE reads with MiXCR. This sample yields around 790,000 distinct CDR3 sequences, of which roughly 44% are seen a single time; around 21% belongs to the top ten. The TCR sequence derives from a man in his fifties or sixties in good health. Sequencing was done on a sample of blood.

The CDR3 nucleotides read TGTGCCACCAGCAGAGACGGGGGGGTGGAAAACATTCAGTACTTC. Its protein is CATSRDGGVENIQYF. The rearrangement uses TRBV15 and TRBJ2-4; TRBD2 agrees at 8 bases. The CDR3 is 15 amino acids. The J segment lost 5 bases and the V segment lost 0 bases, leaving 3 bases of the junction unmatched. The germline V gene encodes CDR1 LNHNV and CDR2 YYDKDF (reference sequence). Looking up the rest from reference TRBV15 and TRBJ2-4 gives the full variable domain: DAMVIQNPRYQVTQFGKPVTLSCSQTLNHNVMYWYQQKSSQAPKLLFHYYDKDFNNEADTPDNFQSRRPNTSFCFLDIRSPGLGDTAMYLCATSRDGGVENIQYFGAGTRLSVL.